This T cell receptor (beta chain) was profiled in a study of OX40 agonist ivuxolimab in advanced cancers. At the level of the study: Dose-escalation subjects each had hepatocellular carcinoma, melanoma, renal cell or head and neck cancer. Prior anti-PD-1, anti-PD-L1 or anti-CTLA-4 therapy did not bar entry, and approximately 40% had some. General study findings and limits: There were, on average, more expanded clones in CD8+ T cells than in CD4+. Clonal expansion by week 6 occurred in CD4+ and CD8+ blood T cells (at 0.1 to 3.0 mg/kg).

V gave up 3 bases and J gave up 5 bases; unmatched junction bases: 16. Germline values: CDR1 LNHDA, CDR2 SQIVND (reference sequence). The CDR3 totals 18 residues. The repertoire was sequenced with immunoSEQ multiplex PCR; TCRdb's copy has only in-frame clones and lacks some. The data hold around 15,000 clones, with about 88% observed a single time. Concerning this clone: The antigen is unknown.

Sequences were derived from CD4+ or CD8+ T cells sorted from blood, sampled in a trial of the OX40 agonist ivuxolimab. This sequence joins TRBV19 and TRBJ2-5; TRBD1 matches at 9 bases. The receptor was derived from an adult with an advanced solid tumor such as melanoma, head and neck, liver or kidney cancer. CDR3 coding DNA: TGTGCCAGTAGTATCTTGGGACAGGGAGAGGGGACCTGGGAGACCCAGTACTTC. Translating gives CASSILGQGEGTWETQYF.